Below are 24 T cell receptor beta chains sequenced from a single sample in a study of blood T cell repertoires in COVID-19. Measured with immunoSEQ multiplex PCR; TCRdb has only the in-frame clones, and not every one. The sample consists of hundreds of thousands of clones, around 90% of them appearing once. Sequenced sample: peripheral blood. Receptors were obtained from a man aged 55-75 years who had recovered from COVID-19.

CDR3 DNA: TGTGCCAGTAGTATTGGGGGCTACCCGTTGGACGAGCAGTACTTC. It codes for CASSIGGYPLDEQYF. This chain links TRBV19 with TRBJ2-7; a weak D match, TRBD1 (6 bases). V lost 3 bases, J lost 5 bases, and 17 bases lay in between. The germline gives CDR1 LNHDA, CDR2 SQIVND (reference sequence). CDR3 length: 15 amino acids.

The chain uses TRBV7-9 and TRBJ2-7; D unresolved. CDR1 SEHNR and CDR2 FQNEAQ come from the germline V gene (reference sequence). V lost 1 base and J lost 1, with 8 bases in between. This CDR3 region has 14 residues. CDR3 sequence: CASSLVGTSYEQYF. As DNA, the CDR3 is TGTGCCAGCAGCTTAGTGGGCACGTCCTACGAGCAGTACTTC. Using reference TRBV7-9 and TRBJ2-7 for the parts outside the CDR3, the full variable domain is DTGVSQNPRHKITKRGQNVTFRCDPISEHNRLYWYRQTLGQGPEFLTYFQNEAQLEKSRLLSDRFSAERPKGSFSTLEIQRTEQGDSAMYLCASSLVGTSYEQYFGPGTRLTVT.

This clone was seen only once. The CDR3 nucleotides are TGTGCCAGCAGCGCGCAGGGATATAGCAATCAGCCCCAGCATTTT. Its protein product is CASSAQGYSNQPQHF. The V gene is TRBV5-6, the J gene TRBJ1-5, with D tentatively TRBD1 (5 bases). Trimming took off 4 bases at V and 0 bases at J, with 11 bases between the two ends. Germline values: CDR1 SGHDT, CDR2 YYEEEE. CDR3 length equals 15 residues.

The rearrangement joins TRBV7-3 to TRBJ1-1; D perhaps matches TRBD1 (5 bases). The CDR3 is 13 amino acids. Germline V gives CDR1 SGHTA, CDR2 FQGTGA. Trimming left V 6 bases short and J 3 bases short, with 11 bases between. The CDR3 region is CASSRDSHTEAFF. Here the CDR3 DNA reads TGTGCCAGCAGTCGCGACAGCCACACTGAAGCTTTCTTT.

The chain couples TRBV7-8 to TRBJ2-3, with TRBD1 matching 8 bases. CDR1 SGHVS and CDR2 FQNEAQ come from the germline V gene. CDR3 length: 16 residues. The V and J ends lost 4 bases and 0 bases, in that order; junction bases with no gene match: 6. CDR3 region: CASSSGTGRSTDTQYF. The CDR3, as DNA: TGTGCCAGCAGCTCCGGGACAGGACGTAGCACAGATACGCAGTATTTT.

V usage is TRBV19 and J usage is TRBJ2-5; 8 positions match TRBD1. The CDR3 length is 17 residues. The J segment lost 2 bases and the V segment lost 4 bases, leaving 12 bases of the junction unmatched. Germline loops: CDR1 LNHDA, CDR2 SQIVND (reference sequence). CDR3 nucleotides: TGTGCCAGTAGTACAACTCCTTGGACAGGGTTACAAGAGACCCAGTACTTC. Protein sequence: CASSTTPWTGLQETQYF.

The V call is TRBV6-2 or TRBV6-3, the J call TRBJ2-3, with D maybe TRBD2 (6 bases). Trimming took off 3 bases at V and 7 bases at J, with 20 bases between the two ends. In germline, CDR1 is MNHEY, CDR2 SVGEGT. The CDR3 length is 16 residues. CDR3 region: CASSYYGGIVRNTQYF. CDR3 in DNA: TGTGCCAGCAGTTATTACGGCGGGATAGTGAGAAATACGCAGTATTTT.

This clone has a single count. V usage is TRBV9 and J usage is TRBJ1-2, with 10 bases that match TRBD1. Germline CDR1 reads SGDLS; CDR2 reads YYNGEE. The CDR3 loop spans 15 amino acids. With V trimmed by 0 bases and J by 8 bases, 7 bases remained unmatched. CDR3 region: CASSVVGTGAGGYTF. The CDR3 coding sequence is TGTGCCAGCAGCGTAGTCGGGACAGGGGCCGGGGGCTACACCTTC.

The chain is built from TRBV7-9 and TRBJ2-5, with 9 bases matching TRBD2. The CDR3 consists of 15 residues. J lost 5 bases, V lost 1 base, and 5 bases had no gene match. Germline V gene data show CDR1 as SEHNR and CDR2 as FQNEAQ (reference sequence). This CDR3 reads CASSLVRGTSETQYF. The CDR3 DNA reads as TGTGCCAGCAGCTTAGTCAGAGGGACTAGCGAGACCCAGTACTTC.

The chain has TRBV24-1 and TRBJ2-3, with TRBD2 matching 13 bases. The germline CDR1 and CDR2 sequences are KGHDR and SFDVKD. J was trimmed by 5 bases and V by 4 bases; bases with no gene match: 8. There are 17 residues in the CDR3. The CDR3 sequence: CATSEHGLAGVRDTQYF. The CDR3 bases are TGTGCCACCAGTGAACACGGACTAGCGGGAGTTCGAGATACGCAGTATTTT.

V usage is TRBV2 and J usage is TRBJ1-2; TRBD1 aligns across 11 bases. The CDR3 contains 19 residues. Looked up from germline, CDR1 is SNHLY and CDR2 is FYNNEI. V was pared by 0 bases and J by 4 bases, with 13 bases of the junction left unmatched. In DNA, the CDR3 is TGTGCCAGCAGTGAAGCGCAAAGGGGAGAGGGGACAGGGGGCTATGGCTACACCTTC. This gives the protein CASSEAQRGEGTGGYGYTF.

The rearrangement uses TRBV7-8 and TRBJ1-2; 8 bases fit TRBD1. Germline V lookup: CDR1 SGHVS, CDR2 FQNEAQ. The CDR3 consists of 14 residues. V shed 5 bases and J 7 bases; nucleotides not matched to a gene: 9. Written as DNA, the CDR3 is TGTGCCAGCAGCCTAGGACAGGGAGTCGGTGGCTACACCTTC. Its translation: CASSLGQGVGGYTF.

The CDR3 sequence is CASSPPLGIGGPYGYTF. The DNA for the CDR3 is TGTGCCAGCTCACCACCGTTAGGTATCGGTGGGCCCTATGGCTACACCTTC. This chain uses TRBV18 with TRBJ1-2; D is ambiguous. CDR1 and CDR2 from the germline V gene are KGHSH and LQKENI. The V and J ends lost 0 bases and 4 bases respectively, with 18 bases between them. The CDR3 extends over 17 amino acids.

The chain uses TRBV10-1 and TRBJ2-7; the match to TRBD1 covers 12 bases. V lost 7 bases, J lost 4 bases, and 5 bases stayed unmatched. The length of the CDR3 is 14 residues. From germline, CDR1 is WNHNN and CDR2 SYGVQD (reference sequence). The CDR3, as DNA: TGCGCCAGCAAACCGGGACAGGGGGCATACGAGCAGTACTTC. Amino acid sequence: CASKPGQGAYEQYF.

The rearrangement uses TRBV7-2 and TRBJ2-6; D is ambiguous. Germline CDR1 and CDR2: SGHTA and FQGNSA. Between the trimmed V and J ends, which lost 2 bases and 3 bases, there was a span of 2 bases. There are 13 residues in the CDR3. This CDR3 reads CASSLLGANVLTF. In nucleotides, the CDR3 is TGTGCCAGCAGCTTACTTGGGGCCAACGTCCTGACTTTC. Filled out from reference TRBV7-2 and TRBJ2-6, the complete variable domain reads GAGVSQSPSNKVTEKGKDVELRCDPISGHTALYWYRQSLGQGLEFLIYFQGNSAPDKSGLPSDRFSAERTGGSVSTLTIQRTQQEDSAVYLCASSLLGANVLTFGAGSRLTVL.

The CDR3 loop is CASSITSGENYGYTF. In DNA form, the CDR3 reads TGTGCCAGTAGTATAACATCAGGGGAGAACTATGGCTACACCTTC. The chain links TRBV19 to TRBJ1-2; D is possibly TRBD1 (6 bases). V was pared by 2 bases and J by 2 bases, with 12 bases between. The CDR3 runs to 15 residues. Germline CDR1 LNHDA, CDR2 SQIVND (reference sequence).

V usage is TRBV3-1 (or the pseudogene TRBV3-2) and J usage is TRBJ2-3; D is perhaps TRBD1 (6 bases). CDR3 size: 15 residues. CDR1 and CDR2 (germline): LGHDT, YNNKEL (reference sequence). With 4 bases removed from V and 0 bases from J, the gap between germline ends came to 11 bases. The CDR3 bases are TGTGCCAGCAGCCGACAGGAGTCTAGCACAGATACGCAGTATTTT. It is translated as CASSRQESSTDTQYF.

The chain links TRBV27 to TRBJ1-1; D possibly corresponds to TRBD1 (5 bases). Per germline, CDR1 MNHEY and CDR2 SMNVEV (reference sequence). Trimming cost V 8 bases and J 1 base, with 11 bases left between them. The CDR3 loop spans 13 amino acids. The CDR3 here is CASWRGRNTEAFF. The CDR3, as DNA: TGTGCCAGCTGGCGGGGCAGGAACACTGAAGCTTTCTTT.

V and J are TRBV5-1 and TRBJ2-5; D remains unclear. Germline V CDR1 and CDR2: SGHRS, YFSETQ. Trimming removed 1 base from V and 5 bases from J, with 15 bases in between. The CDR3 length is 15 residues. CDR3 residues: CASSLTGSQRETQYF. DNA for the CDR3: TGCGCCAGCAGCTTGACGGGTTCCCAGAGGGAGACCCAGTACTTC.

This clone was counted only a few times. J is TRBJ1-6 and V is TRBV14; D is ambiguous. From germline, CDR1 is SGHDN and CDR2 FVKESK. This CDR3 has 16 residues. Deletions cut 1 base from V and 3 bases from J, with 10 bases between. The DNA for the CDR3 is TGTGCCAGCAGCCAAGTGGGAGGGAACTATAATTCACCCCTCCACTTT. It specifies CASSQVGGNYNSPLHF.

V and J are TRBV27 and TRBJ1-5; TRBD1 aligns across 7 bases. The CDR3 loop spans 16 amino acids. Germline CDR1 and CDR2: MNHEY and SMNVEV (reference sequence). V lost 2 bases to trimming and J lost 2 bases; unmatched junction nucleotides: 6. CDR3 sequence: CASSLRGGGGNQPQHF. The DNA of the CDR3 is TGTGCCAGCAGTTTACGAGGGGGCGGTGGCAATCAGCCCCAGCATTTT.

CDR3 residues: CASSRGGNEQYF. The DNA of the CDR3 is TGTGCCAGCTCACGAGGGGGCAACGAGCAGTACTTC. The rearrangement links TRBV18 to TRBJ2-7; 7 bases line up with TRBD1. Germline loops: CDR1 KGHSH, CDR2 LQKENI. The V segment lost 4 bases and the J segment 5 bases; nucleotides outside the gene matches: 2. The CDR3 totals 12 residues. Looking up the rest from reference TRBV18 and TRBJ2-7 gives the full variable domain: NAGVMQNPRHLVRRRGQEARLRCSPMKGHSHVYWYRQLPEEGLKFMVYLQKENIIDESGMPKERFSAEFPKEGPSILRIQQVVRGDSAAYFCASSRGGNEQYFGPGTRLTVT.

The V gene is TRBV18, the J gene TRBJ1-2; perhaps TRBD1 as D (6 bases). The V end was cut by 5 bases, the J end by 0 bases, with 13 bases between. The CDR3 sequence is 15 residues long. Germline CDR1 reads KGHSH; CDR2 reads LQKENI. The CDR3 nucleotides are TGTGCCAGCTCATCGACAGGAGCTACTAACTATGGCTACACCTTC. Amino acids: CASSSTGATNYGYTF.

V is TRBV6-5 and J is TRBJ2-7; perhaps TRBD2 as D (5 bases). This CDR3 region has 14 residues. V lost 0 bases to trimming and J lost 4 bases, with 10 bases between them. Per the germline V gene, CDR1 is MNHEY and CDR2 is SVGAGI. The CDR3 region has the DNA TGTGCCAGCAGTTACTCGAGGACTGGGTACGAGCAGTACTTC. The encoded protein is CASSYSRTGYEQYF.